This is a list of T cell receptor beta chains from one sample in a study of T cell changes during pregnancy in multiple sclerosis. Method: immunoSEQ multiplex PCR; TCRdb's copy keeps in-frame clones and lacks some. The sample holds fewer than 110,000 clones, 91% seen once. The source was peripheral blood, collected in the second trimester of pregnancy. The receptors originated from a female donor with multiple sclerosis, enrolled in a pregnancy study. The CDR3 runs from the conserved cysteine through the conserved F or W. The D gene is left open where the match is weak. A row's size may be missing; if present it is once, few, many or a size class.

d_call	v_call	clone_size	j_call	cdr3_nt	cdr3_aa
TRBD1	TRBV19	-	TRBJ1-2	TGTGCCAGTAGTGGACAGGGGACTATGTATGGCTACACCTTC	CASSGQGTMYGYTF
TRBD1	TRBV30	-	TRBJ1-2	TGTGCCTGGAGTACACGACAGGGAAACTATGGCTACACCTTC	CAWSTRQGNYGYTF
TRBD1	TRBV5-1	-	TRBJ1-1	TGCGCCAGCACCAGGGGGCTATTGAACACTGAAGCTTTCTTT	CASTRGLLNTEAFF
TRBD2	TRBV5-1	-	TRBJ2-1	TGCGCCAGCAGCAGCGCGGGAGATGCCTATGAGCAGTTCTTC	CASSSAGDAYEQFF
-	TRBV19	-	TRBJ2-1	TGTGCCAGTAGTATCCCGGGACTCCCTGGCTTCAATGAGCAGTTCTTC	CASSIPGLPGFNEQFF
-	TRBV9	-	TRBJ2-1	TGTGCCAGCAGCGCGGCCGGGACAATCAAACCGGGGCAGTTCTTC	CASSAAGTIKPGQFF
-	TRBV21-1	-	TRBJ1-5	TGTGCCAGCAGCAGCGTGAAGAATAATAGCAATCAGCCCCAGCATTTT	CASSSVKNNSNQPQHF
TRBD1	TRBV7-8	-	TRBJ1-1	TGTGCCAGCAGCTTAGAATCCAGGGGGCCTGAAGCTTTCTTT	CASSLESRGPEAFF
-	TRBV19	-	TRBJ2-7	TGTGCCACCTCCGGACTGCCCCGAGGCTACGAGCAGTACTTC	CATSGLPRGYEQYF
TRBD1	TRBV25-1	-	TRBJ2-6	TGTGCCAGCAGCCCGGGACAGGGTTTGAGCTCTGGGGCCAACGTCCTGACTTTC	CASSPGQGLSSGANVLTF
-	TRBV5-4	-	TRBJ1-1	TGTGCCAGCAGCCTGAGCACCACAGCTAACACTGAAGCTTTCTTT	CASSLSTTANTEAFF
TRBD1	TRBV27	-	TRBJ2-7	TGTGCCAGCAGTGGAGCCGGGACAGGGACCTACGAGCAGTACTTC	CASSGAGTGTYEQYF
TRBD1	TRBV14	-	TRBJ2-5	TGTGCCAGCAGCCCAGAAGGGGGCTGGGTGAAGACCCAGTACTTC	CASSPEGGWVKTQYF
TRBD2	TRBV29-1	-	TRBJ2-7	TGCAGCGCTTGGACTAGTTTAGGCGAGCAGTACTTC	CSAWTSLGEQYF
TRBD2	TRBV28	-	TRBJ2-7	TGTGCCAGCAGTTTACCCCCCGTAGCGGGAGGGTCCTACGAGCAGTACTTC	CASSLPPVAGGSYEQYF
-	TRBV13	-	TRBJ2-2	TGTGCCAGCTCCATAGCGACCGGGGAGCTGTTTTTT	CASSIATGELFF
TRBD1	TRBV4-1	-	TRBJ1-5	TGCGCCAGCAGCCCCCAGGACAGGGGACAGCCCCAGCATTTT	CASSPQDRGQPQHF
TRBD2	TRBV4-2	-	TRBJ2-1	TGTGCCAGCAGCCAGGGAGCGGGAGGGCAGAATGAGCAGTTCTTC	CASSQGAGGQNEQFF
-	TRBV7-9	-	TRBJ1-1	TGTGCCAGCAGCTTAGCGAGCACTGAAGCTTTCTTT	CASSLASTEAFF
TRBD1	TRBV2	-	TRBJ1-1	TGTGCCAGCAGCCGGGACAGAATTTTGAACACTGAAGCTTTCTTT	CASSRDRILNTEAFF
TRBD1	TRBV5-3	-	TRBJ2-7	TGTGCCAGAAGCCTAACGGACAGGGGCTACGAGCAGTACTTC	CARSLTDRGYEQYF
-	TRBV7-6	-	TRBJ2-3	TGTGCCAGCAGCCCAAGGGGGGGGCCAGATACGCAGTATTTT	CASSPRGGPDTQYF
TRBD2	TRBV28	-	TRBJ2-7	TGTGCCAGCACCCGGACTAGCGGGAGTTACGAGCAGTACTTC	CASTRTSGSYEQYF
-	TRBV29-1	-	TRBJ2-4	TGCAGCGTTGAAGGCCCAGGGGCGGCCAAAAACATTCAGTACTTC	CSVEGPGAAKNIQYF
-	TRBV7-3	-	TRBJ2-2	TGTGCCAGCAGCCCGCCTGACAGCACCGGGGAGCTGTTTTTT	CASSPPDSTGELFF
TRBD2	TRBV28	-	TRBJ2-1	TGTGCCAGCAGTTCCCCCCGGGGACTAGACAATGAGCAGTTCTTC	CASSSPRGLDNEQFF
TRBD1	TRBV19	-	TRBJ2-3	TGTGCCAGTAACGAAAGGACAGGGGCGGAAGATACGCAGTATTTT	CASNERTGAEDTQYF
-	TRBV6-5	-	TRBJ1-2	TGTGCCAGCAGCCTTTACAGGGTAGGAAACTATGGCTACACCTTC	CASSLYRVGNYGYTF
TRBD2	TRBV7-9	-	TRBJ2-2	TGTGCCAGCAGCTTAGCTTTTTGGTCTAGCGGAGGGAACACCGGGGAGCTGTTTTTT	CASSLAFWSSGGNTGELFF
-	TRBV5-4	-	TRBJ2-1	TGTGCCAGCAGCTCGCGAAGTACTCTATCGGGGAATGAGCAGTTCTTC	CASSSRSTLSGNEQFF
TRBD1	TRBV13	-	TRBJ2-7	TGTGCCAGCACCCAGGGGGCGGGCTACGAGCAGTACTTC	CASTQGAGYEQYF
-	TRBV7-2	-	TRBJ2-3	TGTGCCAGCAGCTTAGATATAGATACGCAGTATTTT	CASSLDIDTQYF
-	TRBV7-3	-	TRBJ2-3	TGTGCCAGCAGCTTACTGGGCCCCACAGATACGCAGTATTTT	CASSLLGPTDTQYF
-	TRBV6-5	-	TRBJ2-3	TGTGCCAGCAGCATAGGGCAGGGTACGCAGTATTTT	CASSIGQGTQYF
TRBD1	TRBV28	-	TRBJ2-4	TGTGCCAGCAGTACCAGACAGGGGGCTAAGGGGGCTTTAGCCAAAAACATTCAGTACTTC	CASSTRQGAKGALAKNIQYF
-	TRBV27	once	TRBJ2-7	TGTGCCAGCAGTTGGGGGGTGTCCTACGAGCAGTACTTC	CASSWGVSYEQYF